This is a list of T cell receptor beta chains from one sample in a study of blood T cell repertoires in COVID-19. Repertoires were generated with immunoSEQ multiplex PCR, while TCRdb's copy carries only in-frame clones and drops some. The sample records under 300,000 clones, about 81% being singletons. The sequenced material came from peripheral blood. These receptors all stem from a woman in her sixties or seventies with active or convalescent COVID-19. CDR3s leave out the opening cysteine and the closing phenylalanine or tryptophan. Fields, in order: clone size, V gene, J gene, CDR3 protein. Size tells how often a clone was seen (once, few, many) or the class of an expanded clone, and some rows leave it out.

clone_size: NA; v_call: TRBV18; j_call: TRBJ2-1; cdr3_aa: ASSPGLAAYNEQF
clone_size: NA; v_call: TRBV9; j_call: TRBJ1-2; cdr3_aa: ASSLLGASYGYT
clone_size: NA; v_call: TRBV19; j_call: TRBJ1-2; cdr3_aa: ASSKRSGNYGYT
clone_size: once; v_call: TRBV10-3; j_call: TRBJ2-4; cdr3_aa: AISAGIAKNIQY
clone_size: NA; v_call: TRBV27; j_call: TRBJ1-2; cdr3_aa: ASSLFIPQTAGDYT
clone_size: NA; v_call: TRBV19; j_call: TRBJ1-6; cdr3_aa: ASRDRDRSFSYNSPLH
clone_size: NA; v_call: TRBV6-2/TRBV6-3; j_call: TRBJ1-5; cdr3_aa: ASSYKVTGSNQPQH
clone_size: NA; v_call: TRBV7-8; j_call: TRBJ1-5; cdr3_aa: ASSLFRGGAKNQPQH
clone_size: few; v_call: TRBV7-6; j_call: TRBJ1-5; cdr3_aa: ASSSGQGGNQPQH
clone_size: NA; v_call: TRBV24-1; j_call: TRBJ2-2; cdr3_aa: ATSDARSNTGELF
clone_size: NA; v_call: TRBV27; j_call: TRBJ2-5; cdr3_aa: ASSPSLDRGVGETQY
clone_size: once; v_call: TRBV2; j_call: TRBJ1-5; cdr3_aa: ASSDQVVPNQPQH
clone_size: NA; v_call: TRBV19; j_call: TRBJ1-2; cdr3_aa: ASSKESGTAGGSYGYT
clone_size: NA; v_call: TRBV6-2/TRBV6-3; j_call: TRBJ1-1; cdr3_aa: ASSYRGTNTEAF
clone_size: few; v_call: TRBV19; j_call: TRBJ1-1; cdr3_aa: ASSMGLMNTEAF
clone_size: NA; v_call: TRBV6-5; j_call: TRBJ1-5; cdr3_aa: ASSIQGGQPQH
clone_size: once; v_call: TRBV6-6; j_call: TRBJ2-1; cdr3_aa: ASSPPTGVANEQF
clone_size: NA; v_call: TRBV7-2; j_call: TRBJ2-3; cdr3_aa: ASSLDIAGGPRDTQY
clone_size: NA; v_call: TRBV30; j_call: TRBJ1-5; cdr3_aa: AMAGGGGQPQH
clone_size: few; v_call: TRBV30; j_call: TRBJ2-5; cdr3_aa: AWSVHIQETQY
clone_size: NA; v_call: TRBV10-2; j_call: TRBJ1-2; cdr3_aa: ASYGTGGLSNYGYT
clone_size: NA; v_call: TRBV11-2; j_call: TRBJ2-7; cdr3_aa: ASSRVSVEQY
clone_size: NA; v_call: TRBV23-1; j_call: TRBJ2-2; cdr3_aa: ASSPRWATGELF
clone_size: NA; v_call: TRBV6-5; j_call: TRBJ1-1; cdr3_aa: ASSYSYGTDTEAF
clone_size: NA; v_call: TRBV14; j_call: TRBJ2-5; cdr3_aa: ASSRRVRGTQY
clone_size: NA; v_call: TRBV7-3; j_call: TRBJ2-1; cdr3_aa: ATRLAVGNEQF
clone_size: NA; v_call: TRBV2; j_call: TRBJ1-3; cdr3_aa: AITGTAGNTIY
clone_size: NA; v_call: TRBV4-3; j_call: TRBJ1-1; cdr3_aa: ASSQDLASGGGTEAF
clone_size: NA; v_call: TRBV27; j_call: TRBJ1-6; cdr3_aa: ASSPRPDRGVRNSPLH
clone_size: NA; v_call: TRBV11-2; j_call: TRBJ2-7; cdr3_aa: ATAGTSYEQY
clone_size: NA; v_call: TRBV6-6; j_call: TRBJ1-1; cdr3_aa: ASVPTGNTEAF
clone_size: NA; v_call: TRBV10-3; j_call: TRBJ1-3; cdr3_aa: AISAGQHSGNTIY
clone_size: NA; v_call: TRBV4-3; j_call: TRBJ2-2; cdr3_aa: ASSQHVRTLNTGELF
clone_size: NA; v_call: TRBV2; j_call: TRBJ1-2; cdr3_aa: ASRGQERYGYT
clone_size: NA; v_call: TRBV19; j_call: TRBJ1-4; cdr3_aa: ASSTYSGDAEKLF
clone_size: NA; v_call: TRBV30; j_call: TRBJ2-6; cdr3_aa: AWDRVGANVLT
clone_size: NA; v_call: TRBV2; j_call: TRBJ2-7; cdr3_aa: ASRGGGLNYEQY
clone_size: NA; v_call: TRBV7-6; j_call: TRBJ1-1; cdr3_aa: ASSLGGENTEAF
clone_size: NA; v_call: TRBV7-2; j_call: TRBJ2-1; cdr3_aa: ASSLQGLGNEQF
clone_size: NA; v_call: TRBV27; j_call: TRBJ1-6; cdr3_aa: ASSSRRAPSSPLH
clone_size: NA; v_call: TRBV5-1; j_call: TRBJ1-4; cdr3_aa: ASRTGGADNEKLF
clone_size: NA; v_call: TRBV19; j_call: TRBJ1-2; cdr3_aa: ASSSPGQTNYGYT
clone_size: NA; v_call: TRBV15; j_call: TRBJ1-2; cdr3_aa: ATSSDRQGAGYT
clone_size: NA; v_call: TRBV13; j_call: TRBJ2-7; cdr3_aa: ASSLSPGWRSYEQY
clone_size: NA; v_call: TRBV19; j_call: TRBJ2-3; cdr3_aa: ASKQGSTDTQY
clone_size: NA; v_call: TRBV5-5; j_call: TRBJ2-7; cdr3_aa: ASSLRGGAYEQY
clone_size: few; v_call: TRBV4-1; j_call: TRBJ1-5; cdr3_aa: ASSQVGGGNQPQH